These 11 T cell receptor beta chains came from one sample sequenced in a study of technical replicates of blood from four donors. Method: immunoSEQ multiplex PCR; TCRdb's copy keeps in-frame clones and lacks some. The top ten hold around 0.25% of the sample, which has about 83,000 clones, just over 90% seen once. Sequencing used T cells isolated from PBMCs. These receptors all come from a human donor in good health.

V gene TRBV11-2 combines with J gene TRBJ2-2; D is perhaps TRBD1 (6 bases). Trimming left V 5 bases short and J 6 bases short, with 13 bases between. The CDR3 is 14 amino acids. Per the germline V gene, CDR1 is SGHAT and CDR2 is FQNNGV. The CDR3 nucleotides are TGTGCCAGCAGCCGAAACAGGGTTGCCGGGGAGCTGTTTTTT. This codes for CASSRNRVAGELFF.

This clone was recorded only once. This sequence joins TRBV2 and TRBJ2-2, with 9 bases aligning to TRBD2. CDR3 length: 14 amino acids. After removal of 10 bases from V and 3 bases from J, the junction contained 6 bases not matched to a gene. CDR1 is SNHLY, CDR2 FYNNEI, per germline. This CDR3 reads CATQGLAYTGELFF. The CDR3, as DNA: TGTGCCACACAAGGACTAGCGTACACCGGGGAGCTGTTTTTT. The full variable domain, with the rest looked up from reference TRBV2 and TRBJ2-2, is EPEVTQTPSHQVTQMGQEVILRCVPISNHLYFYWYRQILGQKVEFLVSFYNNEISEKSEIFDDQFSVERPDGSNFTLKIRSTKLEDSAMYFCATQGLAYTGELFFGEGSRLTVL.

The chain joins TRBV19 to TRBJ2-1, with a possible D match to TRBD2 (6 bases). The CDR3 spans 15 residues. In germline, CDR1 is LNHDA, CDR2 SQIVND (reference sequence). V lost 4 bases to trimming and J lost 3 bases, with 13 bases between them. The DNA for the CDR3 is TGTGCCAGTAGTACCCCCAGTAGCGGCTACAATGAGCAGTTCTTC. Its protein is CASSTPSSGYNEQFF.

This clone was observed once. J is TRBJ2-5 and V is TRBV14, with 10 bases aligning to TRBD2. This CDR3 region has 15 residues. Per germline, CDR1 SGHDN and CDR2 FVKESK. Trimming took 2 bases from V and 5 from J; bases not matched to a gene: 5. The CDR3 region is CASSQPAGGPETQYF. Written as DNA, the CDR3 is TGTGCCAGCAGCCAACCAGCGGGAGGGCCGGAGACCCAGTACTTC.

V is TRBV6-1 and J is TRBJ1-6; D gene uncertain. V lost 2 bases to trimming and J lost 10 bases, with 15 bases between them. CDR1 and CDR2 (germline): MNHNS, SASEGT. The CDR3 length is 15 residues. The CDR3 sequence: CASSEFGQTGSPLHF. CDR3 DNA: TGTGCCAGCAGTGAATTTGGGCAGACCGGATCACCCCTCCACTTT.

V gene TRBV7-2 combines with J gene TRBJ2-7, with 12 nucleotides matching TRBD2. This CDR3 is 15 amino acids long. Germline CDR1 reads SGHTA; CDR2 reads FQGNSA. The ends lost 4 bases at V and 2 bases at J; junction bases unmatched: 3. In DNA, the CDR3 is TGTGCCAGCAGCTCACGACTAGCGGGGGCCTACGAGCAGTACTTC. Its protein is CASSSRLAGAYEQYF. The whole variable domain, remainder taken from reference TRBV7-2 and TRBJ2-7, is GAGVSQSPSNKVTEKGKDVELRCDPISGHTALYWYRQSLGQGLEFLIYFQGNSAPDKSGLPSDRFSAERTGGSVSTLTIQRTQQEDSAVYLCASSSRLAGAYEQYFGPGTRLTVT.

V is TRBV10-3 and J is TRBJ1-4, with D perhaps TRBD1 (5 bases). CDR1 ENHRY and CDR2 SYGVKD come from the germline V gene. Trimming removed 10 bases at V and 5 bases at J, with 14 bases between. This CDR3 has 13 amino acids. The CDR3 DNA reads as TGTGCCACCGGGGGGACCGAAAATGAAAAACTGTTTTTT. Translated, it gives CATGGTENEKLFF.

The CDR3 sequence is CASSRGGGFNEQFF. Here the CDR3 DNA reads TGTGCCAGCTCACGAGGGGGGGGTTTCAATGAGCAGTTCTTC. J is TRBJ2-1 and V is TRBV28; a weak D match, TRBD2 (7 bases). CDR1 and CDR2 (germline): MDHEN, SYDVKM. V dropped 8 bases and J dropped 6 bases, with 17 bases sitting between them. CDR3 length: 14 amino acids.

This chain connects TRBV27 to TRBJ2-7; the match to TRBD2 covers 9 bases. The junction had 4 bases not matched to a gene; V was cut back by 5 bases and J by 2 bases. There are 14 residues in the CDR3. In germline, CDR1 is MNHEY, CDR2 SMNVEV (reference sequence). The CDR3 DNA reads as TGTGCCAGCAGTCATAGCGGGAGCGCCTACGAGCAGTACTTC. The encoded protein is CASSHSGSAYEQYF.

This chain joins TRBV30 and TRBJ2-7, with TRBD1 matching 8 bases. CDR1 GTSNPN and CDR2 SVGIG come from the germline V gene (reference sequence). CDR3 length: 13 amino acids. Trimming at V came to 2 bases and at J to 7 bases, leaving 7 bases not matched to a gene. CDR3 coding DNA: TGTGCCTGGAGTACCGGGACAGGCCGGGAGCAGTACTTC. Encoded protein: CAWSTGTGREQYF.

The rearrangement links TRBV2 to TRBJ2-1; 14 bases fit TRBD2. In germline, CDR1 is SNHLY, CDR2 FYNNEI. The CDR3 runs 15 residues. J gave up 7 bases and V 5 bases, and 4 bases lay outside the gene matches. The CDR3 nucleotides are TGTGCCAGCAGTAAGACTAGCGGGGGGGTAAATGAGCAGTTCTTC. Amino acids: CASSKTSGGVNEQFF.